This T cell receptor beta chain is from a study of T cell changes during pregnancy in multiple sclerosis. Measured with immunoSEQ multiplex PCR; TCRdb has only the in-frame clones, and not every one. The table shows under 55,000 clones, with around nine tenths occurring only once. The CDR3 extends over 11 amino acids. Germline values: CDR1 DFQATT, CDR2 SNEGSKA (reference sequence). The specimen was CD4+ T cells from peripheral blood mononuclear cells, collected after pregnancy. The sequence came from a female donor in good health, enrolled as a control in a pregnancy study. This sequence joins TRBV20-1 and TRBJ2-5; possibly TRBD1 for D (6 bases). Judging by the DNA end, TRBJ2-7 fits better; the J call may be wrong. The CDR3 protein is CSARTGYEQYF. CDR3 sequence (DNA): TGCAGTGCTCGAACAGGGTACGAGCAGTACTTC.